This is a list of T cell receptor beta chains from one sample in a study of CD8 T cells in ankylosing spondylitis. TCRdb reprocessed the 5' RACE reads via MiXCR and lists one record per CDR3 protein. The sample carries approximately 220,000 distinct CDR3 sequences, about 26% recorded once. Sequenced: blood, either unsorted or a sorted T cell fraction (not recorded which). The receptors were sampled from a male donor with ankylosing spondylitis or in good health (not recorded which). CDR3s include the opening cysteine and the closing phenylalanine or tryptophan. D genes are given only for firm matches. Not all rows give a size; the values are once, few, many and, for expanded clones, a class.

clone_size j_call v_call d_call cdr3_nt cdr3_aa
many TRBJ1-1 TRBV7-2 NA TGTGCCAGCAGCTTAGTTGGGTCGGCGAACACTGAAGCTTTCTTT CASSLVGSANTEAFF
NA TRBJ2-5 TRBV6-1 NA TGTGCCAGCAAGAGGTCGCGGGCGGTGGAGACCCAGTACTTC CASKRSRAVETQYF
many TRBJ2-3 TRBV6-2/TRBV6-3 TRBD2 TGTGCCAGCAGCCGAGCGGAGGGGACTAGCGGGAGAGATACGCAGTATTTT CASSRAEGTSGRDTQYF
NA TRBJ2-3 TRBV20-1 NA TGCAGTGCTAGAGGGGTACTTGCAACAGATACGCAGTATTTT CSARGVLATDTQYF
many TRBJ2-1 TRBV5-1 NA TGCGCCAGCAGCGAGACTACTTACAATGAGCAGTTCTTC CASSETTYNEQFF
many TRBJ1-6 TRBV5-1 NA TGCGCCAGCAGTGGGAGTTTAGGTGGTTCACCCCTCCACTTT CASSGSLGGSPLHF
few TRBJ2-5 TRBV29-1 NA TGCAGCGTTGAACCAGGGGTAGAGACCCAGTACTTC CSVEPGVETQYF
NA TRBJ2-1 TRBV7-9 NA TGTGCCAGCAGCCTTAATAGGTTGGAGAACAATGAGCAGTTCTTC CASSLNRLENNEQFF
many TRBJ1-4 TRBV9 TRBD1 TGTGCCAGCAGCGCTCCTAATTCCGGGACAGGGGGTGAAAAACTGTTTTTT CASSAPNSGTGGEKLFF
NA TRBJ2-3 TRBV4-2 TRBD2 TGTGCCAGCAGCCAAGGACCTCGGGCTAGCGGGAGGCGGGTAGATACGCAGTATTTT CASSQGPRASGRRVDTQYF
many TRBJ2-7 TRBV12-3/TRBV12-4 NA TGTGCCAGCAGTAGGGTACAGGGCTACGAGCAGTACTTC CASSRVQGYEQYF
few TRBJ2-7 TRBV10-3 NA TGTGCCACCCAGTTCGCACCCGAACACGAGCAGTACTTC CATQFAPEHEQYF
few TRBJ2-7 TRBV5-1 TRBD1 TGCGCCAGCAGCTTGGCCGGGACAGGGGGCTTCAACGAGCAGTACTTC CASSLAGTGGFNEQYF
few TRBJ2-1 TRBV20-1 TRBD1 TGCAGTGCGCCCCGGGACAGGGGGATTCGTGAGCAGTTCTTC CSAPRDRGIREQFF
NA TRBJ2-7 TRBV12-3/TRBV12-4 NA TGTGCCAGCAGTTTTAGGTTTGGGGGAGCGGGCTCCTACGAGCAGTACTTC CASSFRFGGAGSYEQYF
NA TRBJ2-2 TRBV4-2 TRBD2 TGTGCCAGCAGCCAGACTAGCGGGTGGACCGGGGAGCTGTTTTTT CASSQTSGWTGELFF
many TRBJ2-1 TRBV5-1 NA TGCGCCAGCAGCTTGCATGGGACGGACAATGAGCAGTTCTTC CASSLHGTDNEQFF
NA TRBJ1-2 TRBV5-5 TRBD1 TGTGCCAGCAGCTTGGAGGGGGCGGCCCACTATGGCTACACCTTC CASSLEGAAHYGYTF
many TRBJ2-3 TRBV4-1 TRBD2 TGCGCCAGCAGCCAAGTCGCCGTTGCGGGAGATCTAGATACGCAGTATTTT CASSQVAVAGDLDTQYF
NA TRBJ2-5 TRBV29-1 NA TGCAGCGCCCTGGGGGCAGGGCAAGAGACCCAGTACTTC CSALGAGQETQYF
many TRBJ2-5 TRBV4-3 NA TGCGCCAGCAGCCCCGACTTGGGGGAGACCCAGTACTTC CASSPDLGETQYF
once TRBJ2-1 TRBV29-1 NA TGCAGCGTTGAAGATCCCGTTACGTGGAGAGGGAATGAGCAGTTCTTC CSVEDPVTWRGNEQFF
many TRBJ2-7 TRBV4-3 NA TGCGCCAGCAGCCAGGAGGGGAAGCAGTACTTC CASSQEGKQYF
NA TRBJ1-4 TRBV12-3/TRBV12-4 NA TGTGCCAGCAGTTTAAGCGGGACGATCTTAAGTAAACTGTTTTTT CASSLSGTILSKLFF
NA TRBJ2-7 TRBV29-1 NA TGCAGCGCCGCGCAGGGTGACGAGCAGTACTTC CSAAQGDEQYF
many TRBJ2-4 TRBV12-3/TRBV12-4 TRBD2 TGTGCCATCGTCACGGGACTAGCTAGGTACTTC CAIVTGLARYF
NA TRBJ2-7 TRBV7-8 TRBD2 TGTGCCAGCAGCTCCCCCCATAATAGCGGGAGGGCCGACTACGAGCAGTACTTC CASSSPHNSGRADYEQYF
NA TRBJ2-5 TRBV10-1 TRBD1 TGCGCCAGCAGTGATGCAGGGGGCGGCCAAGAGACCCAGTACTTC CASSDAGGGQETQYF
NA TRBJ2-7 TRBV20-1 NA TGCAGTGCTCGCCGGGACCACTACGAGCAGTACTTC CSARRDHYEQYF
few TRBJ1-6 TRBV20-1 TRBD1 TGCAGTGCTAGAGATTGGCAGGGGGCGGGTTCACCCCTCCACTTT CSARDWQGAGSPLHF
NA TRBJ2-4 TRBV7-8 NA TGTGCCAGCAGCTTAACCGGGAGAGACATTCAGTACTTC CASSLTGRDIQYF
many TRBJ2-2 TRBV12-3/TRBV12-4 TRBD2 TGTGCCAGCAGTCCGCCTAGCGGATACACCGGGGAGCTGTTTTTT CASSPPSGYTGELFF
few TRBJ2-1 TRBV3-1 TRBD2 TGTGCCAGCAGCCAAAGCGGGAGATCCTACAATGAGCAGTTCTTC CASSQSGRSYNEQFF
NA TRBJ2-7 TRBV28 TRBD1 TGTGCCAGCAGTAACACAGGGGAGCTTGCCTACGAGCAGTACTTC CASSNTGELAYEQYF
NA TRBJ1-4 TRBV4-2 NA TGTGCCAGCAGCCAAGATTTCGTTGGGAATGAAAAACTGTTTTTT CASSQDFVGNEKLFF
NA TRBJ2-1 TRBV20-1 NA TGCAGTGCTTCCTGGCCAGCGGTGGTGAGTGAGCAGTTCTTC CSASWPAVVSEQFF
NA TRBJ2-1 TRBV3-1 TRBD2 TGTGCCAGCAGCCAAACTAGCGGGATGGGCCATGAGCAGTTCTTC CASSQTSGMGHEQFF
NA TRBJ2-3 TRBV9 TRBD1 TGTGCCAGCAGTGGGTCGGGACAGACGACAGATACGCAGTATTTT CASSGSGQTTDTQYF
many TRBJ2-1 TRBV11-2 TRBD2 TGTGCCAGCAGCTTACAGACTAGCGGGGTAAATGAGCAGTTCTTC CASSLQTSGVNEQFF
NA TRBJ2-5 TRBV20-1 NA TGCAGTGCTCCGCTAGCCGGGGGAGAGACCCAGTACTTC CSAPLAGGETQYF
many TRBJ2-5 TRBV4-2 TRBD2 TGTGCCAGCTCCGGGGGGAGAGGGTCAGTCGGGGAGACCCAGTACTTC CASSGGRGSVGETQYF
many TRBJ2-7 TRBV3-1 NA TGTGCCAGCAGCCTTGGTACCTACGAGCAGTACTTC CASSLGTYEQYF